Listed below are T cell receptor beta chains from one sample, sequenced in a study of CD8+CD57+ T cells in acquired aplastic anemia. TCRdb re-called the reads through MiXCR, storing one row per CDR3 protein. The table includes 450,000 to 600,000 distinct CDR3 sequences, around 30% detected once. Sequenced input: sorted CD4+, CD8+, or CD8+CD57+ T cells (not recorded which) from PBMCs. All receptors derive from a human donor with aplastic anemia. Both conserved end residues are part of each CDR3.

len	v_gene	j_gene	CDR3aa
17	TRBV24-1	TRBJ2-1	CATSDMGGGAFYNEQFF
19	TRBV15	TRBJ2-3	CATSRDSRLAGGPGDTQYF
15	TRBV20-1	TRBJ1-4	CSAEKGRATNEKLFF
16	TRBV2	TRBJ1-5	CASRFSRGLGNQPQHF
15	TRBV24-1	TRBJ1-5	CATSPVLGGGQPQHF
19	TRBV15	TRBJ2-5	CATSSARGLAGVLGETQYF
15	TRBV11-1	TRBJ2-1	CASSLGDRLNNGQFF
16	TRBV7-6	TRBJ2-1	CASSSWTSRSYNEQFF
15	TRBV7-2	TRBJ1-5	CASSPDRSPNQPQHF
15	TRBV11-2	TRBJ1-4	CASSLDRGRSEKLFF
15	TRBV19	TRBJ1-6	CASSFPDGRPSPLHF
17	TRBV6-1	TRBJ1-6	CASSGARGSSYNSPLHF
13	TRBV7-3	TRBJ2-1	CASKRAGSDEQFF
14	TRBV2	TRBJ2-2	CASSLSLFTGELFF
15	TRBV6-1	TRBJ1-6	CASSRQTGPLGSLHF
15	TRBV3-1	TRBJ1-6	CASSRDSSSNSPLHF